This TCR beta chain is drawn from a study of cytomegalovirus exposure and HLA in healthy donors. Germline V gene sequence: CDR1 WNHNN, CDR2 SYGVQD (reference sequence). This CDR3 is built from 13 residues. With V trimmed by 6 bases and J by 5 bases, 2 bases remained unmatched. Profiling relied on immunoSEQ multiplex PCR, and the TCRdb table lists in-frame clones only, not all of them. This repertoire shows 200,000 to 250,000 clones, over 80% found once; its top ten account for about 14%. Separate from the roughly 670-subject first cohort, the roughly 120-subject validation cohort was the one that the donors belonged to.

The TCR was taken from a woman between 25 and 40 years old in good health and CMV-seropositive. Sequenced: PBMCs. This chain joins TRBV10-1 and TRBJ2-2; 8 bases are shared with TRBD2. Here the CDR3 reads CASRSGRTGELFF. The CDR3 DNA follows: TGCGCCAGCAGGAGCGGGAGAACCGGGGAGCTGTTTTTT.